This T cell receptor beta chain stems from a study of blood T cell repertoires in COVID-19. Trimming cost V 6 bases and J 2 bases, with 14 bases left between them. Germline CDR1 is SNHLY and CDR2 is FYNNEI. This CDR3 is built from 14 residues. The data were produced by immunoSEQ multiplex PCR, yet TCRdb's version contains in-frame clones alone and is incomplete. The sample lists 170,000 or so clones, approximately 88% occurring once. This clone was detected ten times or more. This receptor was obtained from a man younger than 30 with active or convalescent COVID-19. Input material: peripheral blood. V usage is TRBV2 and J usage is TRBJ2-7, with D maybe TRBD2 (6 bases). The CDR3 nucleotides are TGTGCCAGCAGCCCCAGGAGGGAGACCTACGAGCAGTACTTC. Its translation: CASSPRRETYEQYF.